This TCR beta chain was identified in a study of OX40 agonist ivuxolimab in advanced cancers. Study-level background: Patients assigned to dose escalation were diagnosed with hepatocellular carcinoma, melanoma, renal cell or head and neck cancer. Points from the study as a whole: The average count of expanded clones was higher among CD8+ T cells than among CD4+. Some patients without response likewise showed low normalized clonal expansion.

Looked up from germline, CDR1 is SGHTA and CDR2 is FQGNSA. The CDR3 length is 14 residues. V was clipped by 3 bases and J by 7 bases; unmatched bases: 7. This clone was counted once. Antigen unknown. The repertoire was sequenced with immunoSEQ multiplex PCR; TCRdb's copy has only in-frame clones and lacks some. The data show roughly 70,000 clones, roughly 80% seen once. Sequencing used CD4+ or CD8+ T cells sorted from blood, obtained in a trial of the OX40 agonist ivuxolimab. The V gene is TRBV7-2, the J gene TRBJ1-1; 8 bases match TRBD1. The clonotype comes from an adult with an advanced solid tumor such as melanoma, head and neck, liver or kidney cancer. Written as DNA, the CDR3 is TGTGCCAGCAGCTTCCCGGGACAGGCAAGTGAAGCTTTCTTT. Amino acids: CASSFPGQASEAFF.